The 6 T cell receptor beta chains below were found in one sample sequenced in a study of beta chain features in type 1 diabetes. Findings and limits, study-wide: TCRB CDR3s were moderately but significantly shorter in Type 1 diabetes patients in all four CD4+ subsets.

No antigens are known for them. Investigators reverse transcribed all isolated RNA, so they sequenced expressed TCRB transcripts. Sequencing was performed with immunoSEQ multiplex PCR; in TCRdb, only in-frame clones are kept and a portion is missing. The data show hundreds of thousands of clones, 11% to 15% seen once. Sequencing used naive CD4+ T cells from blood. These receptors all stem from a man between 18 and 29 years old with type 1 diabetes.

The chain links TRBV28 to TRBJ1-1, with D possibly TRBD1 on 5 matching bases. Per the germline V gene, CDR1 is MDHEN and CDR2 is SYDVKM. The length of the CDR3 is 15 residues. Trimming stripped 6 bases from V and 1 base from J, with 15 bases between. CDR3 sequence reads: CASRPPGGENTEAFF. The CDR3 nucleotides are TGTGCCAGCAGACCACCGGGAGGGGAGAACACTGAAGCTTTCTTT.

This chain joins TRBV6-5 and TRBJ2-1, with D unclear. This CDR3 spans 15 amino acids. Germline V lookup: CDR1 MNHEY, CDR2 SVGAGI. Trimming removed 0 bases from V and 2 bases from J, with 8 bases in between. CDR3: CASSYSNQPYNEQFF. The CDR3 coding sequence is TGTGCCAGCAGTTACTCGAACCAACCCTACAATGAGCAGTTCTTC.

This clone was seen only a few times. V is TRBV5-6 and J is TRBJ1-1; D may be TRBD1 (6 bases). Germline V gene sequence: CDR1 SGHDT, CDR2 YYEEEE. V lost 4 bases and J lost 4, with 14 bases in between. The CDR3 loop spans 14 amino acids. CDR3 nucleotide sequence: TGTGCCAGCAGCACCACAGGGAAAGGCACTGAAGCTTTCTTT. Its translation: CASSTTGKGTEAFF.

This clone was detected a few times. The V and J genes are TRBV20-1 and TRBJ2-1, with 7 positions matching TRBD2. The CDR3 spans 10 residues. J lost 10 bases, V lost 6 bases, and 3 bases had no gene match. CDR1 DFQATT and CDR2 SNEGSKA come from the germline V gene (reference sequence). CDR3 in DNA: TGCAGTGCGGGAGGGTCGGAGCAGTTCTTC. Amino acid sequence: CSAGGSEQFF.

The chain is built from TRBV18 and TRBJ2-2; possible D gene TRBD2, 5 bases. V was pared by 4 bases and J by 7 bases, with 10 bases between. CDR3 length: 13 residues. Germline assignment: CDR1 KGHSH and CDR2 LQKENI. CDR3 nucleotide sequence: TGTGCCAGCTCACTTCTAGCTATCGGGGAGCTGTTTTTT. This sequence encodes CASSLLAIGELFF.

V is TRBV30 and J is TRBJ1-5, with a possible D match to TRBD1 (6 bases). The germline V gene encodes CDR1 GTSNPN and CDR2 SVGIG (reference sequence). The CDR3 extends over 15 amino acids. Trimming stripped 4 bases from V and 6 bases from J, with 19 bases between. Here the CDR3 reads CAWTEQGMDSQPQHF. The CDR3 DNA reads TGTGCCTGGACCGAACAGGGAATGGATAGTCAGCCCCAGCATTTT.